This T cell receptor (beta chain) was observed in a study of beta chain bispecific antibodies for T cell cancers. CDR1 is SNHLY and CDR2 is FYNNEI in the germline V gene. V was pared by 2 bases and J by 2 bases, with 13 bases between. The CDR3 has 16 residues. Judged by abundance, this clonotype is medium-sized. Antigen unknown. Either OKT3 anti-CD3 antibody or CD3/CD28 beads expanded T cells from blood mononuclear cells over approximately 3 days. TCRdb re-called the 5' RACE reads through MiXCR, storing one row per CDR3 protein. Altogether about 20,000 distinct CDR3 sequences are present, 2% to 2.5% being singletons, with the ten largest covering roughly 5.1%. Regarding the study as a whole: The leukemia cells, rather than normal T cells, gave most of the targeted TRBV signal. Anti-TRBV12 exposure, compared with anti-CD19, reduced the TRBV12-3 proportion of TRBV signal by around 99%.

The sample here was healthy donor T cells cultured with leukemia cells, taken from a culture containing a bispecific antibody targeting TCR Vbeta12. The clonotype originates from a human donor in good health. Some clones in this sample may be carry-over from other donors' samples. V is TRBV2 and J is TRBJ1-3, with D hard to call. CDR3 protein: CASSEYGRSPGNTIYF. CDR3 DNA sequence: TGTGCCAGCAGTGAATACGGCAGAAGTCCTGGAAACACCATATATTTT. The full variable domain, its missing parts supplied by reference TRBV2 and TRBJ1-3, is EPEVTQTPSHQVTQMGQEVILRCVPISNHLYFYWYRQILGQKVEFLVSFYNNEISEKSEIFDDQFSVERPDGSNFTLKIRSTKLEDSAMYFCASSEYGRSPGNTIYFGEGSWLTVV.